Listed here is a single T cell receptor beta chain. This clone was recorded a few times. Its antigen remains unidentified. Within one base of it there is no much larger clone, and no base qualities were kept. The cohort was made up of hundreds of healthy bone marrow donors. At the time of sampling, every cohort member was nominally healthy, though immune exposures that went unrecorded were likely present. The donor tested CMV seropositive and was one of the 289 seropositive cohort members. A peripheral blood sample was provided by each donor, and peripheral blood mononuclear cells were used for TCR beta sequencing. Genomic DNA was extracted from the blood cell samples with the Qiagen DNeasy Blood Extraction Kit. This sample was included in a study of cytomegalovirus exposure and HLA in healthy donors (dated by TCRdb to 2016 to 2017). Looking at the study overall: An earlier analysis of a few hundred of the donors reported about 300 Gb of sequence data and 117 million unique TCR beta sequences obtained from roughly 180 million T cells. HLA typing included class I and class II loci at four-digit resolution. The genetic ancestry cluster associated with self-reported Caucasian donors included 70% to 85% of the 300 to 450 genotyped donors. Alongside the repertoire data, information on donor age, sex, ethnicity and CMV serostatus was compiled. To predict cytomegalovirus infection status, the study brought together high-throughput TCR immunosequencing, statistical association of individual TCRs with disease status, and machine learning. Roughly 5 DR-DQ haplotypes were handled as single units for association and clustering, since linkage in the cohort was strong. In the later analysis, no new phenotypic data were used to find candidate immune exposures; instead, reliance was placed on TCR beta sequences and their occurrence across donors. In a later genetic analysis, genome-wide SNP genotypes for about three fifths of the roughly 670 donors were used, and that subset was treated as a discovery cohort. Every discovery cohort repertoire had been produced on one sequencing platform. The number of typed donors differed by locus: about 620-640 for A, B, C, DRB1 and DQB1; 522 for DQA1; around 580 for DPA1; and around 470 for DPB1. An earlier analysis of about 620 of the donors applied high-throughput TCR beta sequencing to assess whether each TCR beta V gene segment acted as functional or pseudogenic. The aim of the study was to test whether cataloging public T cell receptors could identify signatures of past pathogen exposure. Among 350 to 400 genotyped donors of the cohort, an average of approximately 240,000 unique TCR beta nucleotide sequences were sequenced per donor, 15% to 20% of them non-productive. The study profiled the T cell repertoires of hundreds of subjects by immunosequencing and related them to cytomegalovirus serostatus. Roughly 300 gigabases of sequencing data and approximately 85 million unique TCR sequences were included in an early release covering around 650 HLA-typed donors. Along with the approximately 650-subject first cohort, a separate validation cohort of over a hundred different subjects was used. A later analysis re-examined previously published TCR beta repertoires from over 500 donors and added high-resolution HLA genotyping to investigate patterns of TCR occurrence.

The protocol used for the library was the immunoSEQ multiplex PCR assay. For the multiplex PCR, a mixture combining 60 forward primers for TCR Vbeta segments and 13 reverse primers for TCR Jbeta segments was used. The CDR3 region of rearranged TCR beta genes was amplified from genomic DNA with a multiplex PCR assay. The Illumina HiSeq System was used to sequence the amplified TCR beta libraries as 87-base-pair reads. Under the source paper's analysis protocol: Across the 670 or so repertoires, a later analysis counted approximately 83 million unique TCR beta chains, around 11 million of which were shared by at least two donors. Raw reads were error-corrected and collapsed into unique sequences with a nearest-neighbor algorithm that merged closely related sequences to remove PCR and sequencing errors. CDR3 sequences were aligned to IMGT reference sequences to assign V, D and J gene segments. For a sequence to be retained, at least a six-nucleotide match to both a V gene segment and a J gene segment was required. Rearrangements were called productive when the CDR3 lacked stop codons and stayed in frame with V and J; all others were non-productive. Following IMGT convention, CDR3 was defined as the stretch from the second conserved V-encoded cysteine to the conserved J-encoded phenylalanine. The earlier analysis of 587 of the donors excluded sequences that lacked an unambiguous match to a single V gene segment. In an earlier analysis of several hundred of the donors, a V segment was called functional when productive rearrangements were above 56.7%, and segregating when the standard deviation between donors exceeded 5%. A statistical classification framework was built to diagnose cytomegalovirus status from the catalog of TCR beta chain sequences. V and J gene assignment, in a later analysis, came from comparing TCR nucleotide sequences with IMGT/GENE-DB human TR gene sequences. Using the TCRdist pipeline, a later analysis assigned CDR3 sequences along with most-parsimonious VDJ recombination scenarios. In a later analysis, each TCR beta chain was defined by its CDR3 amino acid sequence together with its V-gene family, and reads lacking a unique V-gene family were excluded. In a later analysis, 500 to 650 highly shared, low-generation-probability nucleotide sequences were removed to address suspected cross-contamination and a sequencing artifact. A later analysis calculated a clonal expansion index for each public chain from normalized within-repertoire ranks of inferred template counts. A later analysis computed generation probabilities with a VDJ recombination model fitted to out-of-frame rearrangements, and checked the results against IGoR. In a later analysis, TCR-TCR, TCR-HLA and TCR-CMV co-occurrence was scored with hypergeometric tests, and a repertoire-size bias correction was applied to TCR pairs. False discovery rates were estimated in a later analysis by permuting HLA or CMV assignments 20 times. A later analysis grouped co-occurring TCRs with DBSCAN, adding TCRdist sequence similarity when clustering within HLA-allele-positive subsets. Repertoires with fewer than 30,000 or more than 120,000 public chains, plus five repertoires with anomalous nucleotide sharing, were excluded from co-occurrence clustering. TCRdb obtained this table from immuneACCESS and retained in-frame rearrangements with V and J assigned. These tables miss some clones; where compared with another copy, unresolved V genes account for less than half of the shortfall, and the remainder is unexplained. Clonal size and the V and J genes are those of that table, whereas D and trimming came from the DNA. This sample comprises around 170,000 clones, approximately 80% of them detected only once. Approximately 3.4% of the sample rests with the top ten.

Here is what the overall study found, with its caveats: Three of the identified cytomegalovirus-associated TCR beta chains were confirmed in vitro to be specific for cytomegalovirus antigens. Most CMV-associated TCR beta chains appeared to be HLA-restricted in a later analysis, and the HLA associations seemed to be driven largely by CMV exposure. In the study, 150 to 200 TCR beta chains were listed as associated with cytomegalovirus. According to the authors, the approach could potentially be generalized to other disease states and immunological phenotypes. Most TCR sequences were observed very rarely across donors, whereas some public TCRs were present in many individuals. A later analysis found that HLA-associated TCR beta chains were more clonally expanded and had lower generation probabilities than equally common non-associated chains. Linkage disequilibrium might explain the correlated functional status among segregating V segments, but an unknown experimental factor could not be excluded. A cluster of highly shared sequence variants was judged likely to be a technical artifact of the sequencing pipeline. According to a later analysis, TCR association rates differed among HLA loci, with DRB1 alleles showing the most associated TCRs and HLA-C alleles showing the fewest. At a false discovery rate of 0.05, a later analysis linked fewer than 20,000 TCR beta sequences to specific HLA alleles. HLA typing was unavailable for some donors at each locus, so association tests used only the typed subset. Roughly uniform sequencing depth across donors was assumed in presence/absence analyses, although this assumption may not hold. In an earlier analysis of approximately 600 of the donors, most TCR beta V segments were observed in productive rearrangements about 90% or about 30% of the time, broadly matching IMGT annotations. Over 15 rarely observed V segments, including chromosome 9 orphons, were excluded from the earlier analysis of just under 600 of the donors because counts were too low. A further reported finding was that TCR beta sequences accurately predicted the HLA-A and HLA-B alleles for most subjects in the first cohort. In this cohort, only TCR beta chains were sequenced, and detectable features were limited by the absence of alpha or paired-chain data. Cytomegalovirus status was reported to be diagnosed by the classifier with high specificity and sensitivity in both the original and validation cohorts. Several of the top co-occurrence clusters appeared to be linked to parvovirus B19, influenza, CMV and Epstein-Barr virus, according to a later analysis. The only immune exposure information available for the cohort was CMV serostatus. According to a later genetic analysis, donors in an Asian-associated ancestry cluster had fewer N-insertions in productive TCRs than the roughly 660-donor mean. When HLA alleles, especially DR and DQ, strongly co-occurred, TCR associations were difficult to assign to individual alleles. V-gene and J-gene trimming of TCR beta chains was associated with a missense DCLRE1C variant in a later genetic analysis, and the association was replicated in an independent cohort.

This receptor was obtained from a woman in her forties or fifties in good health and CMV-seropositive. Input material: PBMCs.

The CDR3 corresponds to CATSRDRHRVNYGYTF. The DNA sequence follows: TGTGCCACCAGCAGAGACCGACACAGGGTTAACTATGGCTACACCTTC. The chain employs TRBV15 and TRBJ1-2, and possibly TRBD1, on 6 matching bases. From its cysteine to its phenylalanine, the CDR3 spans 16 amino acids. The only DNA kept is the CDR3, 48 bases in frame from the first base. The junction shows trimming of 0 bases on V and 1 base on J, plus 12 bases between the germline ends. The germline V gene encodes CDR1 LNHNV and CDR2 YYDKDF (reference sequence).